The clone carrying this T cell receptor (beta chain) was recorded once. These data belong to a study of blood T cell repertoires in COVID-19. Turning to the study itself: The United States, Italy and Spain supplied acute and convalescent COVID-19 samples. Sample material is recorded as cDNA or gDNA derived from T cells, B-cell-depleted T cells, or PBMCs.

Authors' data handling: Estimation of nucleated cell counts was performed using reference gene primer amplification. This table comes from immunoSEQ multiplex PCR, and its TCRdb copy is limited to in-frame clones, with some not included. V and J calls and clone size come straight from that table; D and trimming were deduced from the DNA. The table lists under 100,000 clones, about 80% of them singletons. Trimming removed 3 bases at V and 8 bases at J, with 16 bases between. The CDR3 runs 15 residues. Germline-derived CDR1 and CDR2 are MNHEY and SMNVEV (reference sequence). The material sequenced was peripheral blood. The source of this sequence is a woman between 35 and 50 years old with active or convalescent COVID-19. This chain uses TRBV27 with TRBJ2-2; weak D call: TRBD1 (6 bases). CDR3 residues: CASSFSPRGEGELFF. The CDR3 DNA sequence: TGTGCCAGCAGTTTTTCCCCCAGGGGTGAGGGGGAGCTGTTTTTT.